Each of the 27 T cell receptor beta chains below was sequenced from the same sample in a study of spatial heterogeneity in lung cancer. This sample's time point: sample taken at primary tumor resection. In each case, whole RNA from tumor, nontumor lung or frozen PBMC was sequenced unsorted. TCRdb re-derived calls from the 5' RACE reads in MiXCR, one entry per CDR3 protein. This sample has roughly 46,000 distinct CDR3 sequences, with about 12% found just once. The sequenced sample was PBMCs, obtained at surgery. The receptors come from a female donor with early-stage non-small cell lung cancer.

V and J are TRBV3-1 and TRBJ2-1, with 10 nucleotides matching TRBD1. Losses at the gene ends were 1 base for V and 3 bases for J; bases not matched to a gene: 0. CDR3 size: 15 residues. CDR1 is LGHDT, CDR2 YNNKEL, per germline (reference sequence). CDR3 region: CASSQGTGGYNEQFF. DNA of the CDR3: TGTGCCAGCAGCCAAGGGACAGGGGGCTACAATGAGCAGTTCTTC.

This clonotype has ten or more counts. The chain uses TRBV20-1 and TRBJ1-4; no clear D. Trimming pared 6 bases from V and 8 bases from J, leaving 7 bases between. The germline V gene has CDR1 DFQATT and CDR2 SNEGSKA (reference sequence). The CDR3 extends over 10 amino acids. CDR3 loop: CSARQEKLFF. CDR3 DNA: TGCAGTGCCAGACAAGAAAAACTGTTTTTT.

The chain links TRBV7-2 to TRBJ1-1, with TRBD1 as a possible D gene (5 bases). Looked up from germline, CDR1 is SGHTA and CDR2 is FQGNSA. Between the trimmed V and J ends, which lost 3 bases and 11 bases, there was a span of 19 bases. CDR3 length: 14 residues. The DNA for the CDR3 is TGTGCCAGCAGCTTGCCGGGGGAGGGGATGAATGCTTTCTTT. Protein product: CASSLPGEGMNAFF.

The chain has TRBV12-3 or TRBV12-4 and TRBJ1-1; TRBD1 might be the D (6 bases). V was cut by 6 bases and J by 8 bases, with 16 bases left in between. The CDR3 contains 13 residues. DNA for the CDR3: TGTGCCAGCAGCACCTTTGGACAGTCGGAAGCTTTCTTT. Protein product: CASSTFGQSEAFF.

This clonotype has only a few counts. In DNA, the CDR3 is TGTGCCAGTAGTACCCTACTAGCGGGTAGCACAGATACGCAGTATTTT. Its translation is CASSTLLAGSTDTQYF. V gene TRBV19 combines with J gene TRBJ2-3; 9 bases are a match to TRBD2. Germline CDR1 and CDR2: LNHDA and SQIVND (reference sequence). With 4 bases clipped from V and 0 bases from J, the junction kept 5 bases outside the gene matches. The CDR3 sequence is 16 residues long.

This clonotype came up a few times. The J gene is TRBJ1-2, the V gene TRBV2, with 10 positions matching TRBD1. This CDR3 comprises 14 residues. The J segment lost 5 bases and the V segment lost 9 bases, leaving 9 bases of the junction unmatched. Germline CDR1 SNHLY, CDR2 FYNNEI. CDR3 nucleotides: TGTGCCAGGCGCGAACCGGGACAGGGGTATGGCTACACCTTC. This codes for CARREPGQGYGYTF.

This clonotype has a handful of counts. The CDR3 nucleotides read TGTGCCAGCAGTTCCGTGAGCACCGGGGAGCTGTTTTTT. This encodes CASSSVSTGELFF. V usage is TRBV12-3 or TRBV12-4 and J usage is TRBJ2-2; D unresolved. Trimming left V 4 bases short and J 4 bases short, with 7 bases between. This CDR3 has 13 amino acids.

The genes are TRBV10-3 and TRBJ2-7; 12 bases agree with TRBD2. V lost 2 bases to trimming and J lost 4 bases; unmatched junction nucleotides: 3. The CDR3 is 15 amino acids. Germline-derived CDR1 and CDR2 are ENHRY and SYGVKD. CDR3 nucleotides: TGTGCCATCAGTGAGGCCACTAGCGGGGGGTACGAGCAGTACTTC. Amino acid sequence: CAISEATSGGYEQYF.

The chain joins TRBV5-4 to TRBJ1-2, with D uncertain. V dropped 1 base and J dropped 6 bases, with 10 bases sitting between them. This CDR3 spans 13 amino acids. The germline gives CDR1 SGHNT, CDR2 YYREEE (reference sequence). CDR3 region: CASSLMIPNGYTF. For the CDR3, the DNA is TGTGCCAGCAGCTTGATGATCCCTAATGGCTACACCTTC.

The gene calls are TRBV20-1 and TRBJ2-3; D remains ambiguous. The germline V and J ends were trimmed by 5 bases and 6 bases, with 6 bases remaining between them. This CDR3 is 10 amino acids long. Germline V gene lookup returns CDR1 DFQATT and CDR2 SNEGSKA (reference sequence). This CDR3 reads CSASGDTQYF. The CDR3 DNA is TGCAGTGCTTCCGGGGATACGCAGTATTTT.

Ten or more counts support this clonotype. The CDR3 spells CASSSGTSGADTQYF. The DNA for the CDR3 is TGTGCCAGCAGTTCTGGGACTAGCGGCGCAGATACGCAGTATTTT. J is TRBJ2-3 and V is TRBV28; TRBD2 matches at 11 bases. Germline-derived CDR1 and CDR2 are MDHEN and SYDVKM. The CDR3 covers 15 residues. V lost 4 bases and J lost 4; bases outside the gene matches: 4.

Many counts were recorded for this clonotype. The J gene is TRBJ2-3, the V gene TRBV11-2, with 10 bases fitting TRBD2. The CDR3 runs 13 residues. Germline CDR1 reads SGHAT; CDR2 reads FQNNGV. Losses at the gene ends were 9 bases for V and 2 bases for J; bases not matched to a gene: 2. CDR3 nucleotide sequence: TGTGCCAGTAGCGGGGGGCACACAGATACGCAGTATTTT. It yields the protein CASSGGHTDTQYF.

This clonotype showed up just a few times. J is TRBJ2-3 and V is TRBV5-1; 11 bases line up with TRBD1. Losses at the gene ends were 6 bases for V and 6 bases for J; bases not matched to a gene: 30. Germline loops: CDR1 SGHRS, CDR2 YFSETQ. This CDR3 region has 22 residues. The CDR3 nucleotides are TGCGCCAGCATGCGCCTTGGGATTGGGACAGGGGGTATAGGACCCCAGTGGGATACGCAGTATTTT. The encoded protein is CASMRLGIGTGGIGPQWDTQYF.

The chain couples TRBV6-6 to TRBJ1-1; D is ambiguous. The CDR3 is made up of 15 amino acids. Trimming left V 6 bases short and J 0 bases short, with 14 bases between. Germline V gives CDR1 MNHNY, CDR2 SVGAGI (reference sequence). The CDR3 spells CASSKVGALNTEAFF. For the CDR3, the DNA is TGTGCCAGCAGCAAAGTAGGAGCTTTGAACACTGAAGCTTTCTTT.

There are many counts of this clonotype. V and J are TRBV27 and TRBJ1-2; D gene uncertain. The ends were cut back, 4 bases at V and 8 bases at J, with 11 bases in the middle. The CDR3 sequence is 12 residues long. The germline CDR1 and CDR2 sequences are MNHEY and SMNVEV (reference sequence). This CDR3 is CASSSDHKGYTF. DNA for the CDR3: TGTGCCAGCAGTTCAGACCATAAGGGCTACACCTTC.

This clonotype appeared a few times. The genes are TRBV28 and TRBJ1-6; 8 nucleotides match TRBD1. This CDR3 spans 15 amino acids. Unmatched junction bases numbered 16, after V lost 8 bases and J lost 13 bases. Germline CDR1 MDHEN, CDR2 SYDVKM. CDR3 in DNA: TGTGCCAGCCTTGGTTGGACAGGGAGGTACGAGCCCCTCCACTTT. It specifies CASLGWTGRYEPLHF. Full variable domain (outside the CDR3, taken from reference TRBV28 and TRBJ1-6): DVKVTQSSRYLVKRTGEKVFLECVQDMDHENMFWYRQDPGLGLRLIYFSYDVKMKEKGDIPEGYSVSREKKERFSLILESASTNQTSMYLCASLGWTGRYEPLHFGNGTRLTVT.

This sequence joins TRBV29-1 and TRBJ1-3, with D unclear. Germline V lookup: CDR1 SQVTM, CDR2 ANQGSEA. This CDR3 has 15 amino acids. Trimming shortened V by 7 bases and J by 2 bases, and 18 bases separated the two germline ends. CDR3 region: CSARTPVGAGNTIYF. The DNA for the CDR3 is TGCAGCGCCCGAACCCCCGTCGGCGCTGGAAACACCATATATTTT.

The V call is TRBV7-2, the J call TRBJ2-3; the D gene is possibly TRBD2 (7 bases). The CDR3 totals 13 residues. Germline assignment: CDR1 SGHTA and CDR2 FQGNSA. The V end lost 10 bases, the J end lost 8 bases, and 19 bases lay between the germline ends. The chain's CDR3 is CATRGGGAVTQYF. In nucleotides, the CDR3 is TGTGCCACCAGGGGTGGGGGGGCGGTTACGCAGTATTTT. Supplemented by reference TRBV7-2 and TRBJ2-3, the full variable domain reads GAGVSQSPSNKVTEKGKDVELRCDPISGHTALYWYRQSLGQGLEFLIYFQGNSAPDKSGLPSDRFSAERTGGSVSTLTIQRTQQEDSAVYLCATRGGGAVTQYFGPGTRLTVL.

V and J are TRBV5-1 and TRBJ1-6; 9 bases are a match to TRBD1. Germline V gene sequence: CDR1 SGHRS, CDR2 YFSETQ. The CDR3 sequence is 15 residues long. J gave up 6 bases and V 3 bases, and 4 bases lay outside the gene matches. In DNA form, the CDR3 reads TGCGCCAGCAGCTGGAGGGGACAGGGTAATTCACCCCTCCACTTT. Protein: CASSWRGQGNSPLHF.

The genes are TRBV7-6 and TRBJ2-1; D is undetermined. V was clipped by 5 bases and J by 6 bases, with 11 bases between them. Germline V gives CDR1 SGHVS, CDR2 FNYEAQ. The length of the CDR3 is 13 residues. CDR3 DNA: TGTGCCAGCAGCCTCGTTGGAGCCAATGAGCAGTTCTTC. This gives the protein CASSLVGANEQFF.

There are a few counts of this clonotype. V and J are TRBV10-3 and TRBJ2-7; 9 nucleotides align to TRBD1. The CDR3 runs to 15 residues. The germline gives CDR1 ENHRY, CDR2 SYGVKD. V shed 6 bases, J shed 6 bases, and the junction held 12 bases outside the gene matches. CDR3 region: CAISPGWGQGGEQYF. CDR3 sequence (DNA): TGTGCCATCAGCCCGGGGTGGGGACAGGGTGGCGAGCAGTACTTC.

This chain connects TRBV6-5 to TRBJ2-7; D might be TRBD1 or TRBD2, each matching 6 bases. Germline V CDR1 and CDR2: MNHEY, SVGAGI. V was trimmed by 5 bases and J by 4 bases, leaving 21 bases between them. The CDR3 totals 16 residues. The CDR3 sequence is CASSGTGYGTGYEQYF. The CDR3 DNA is TGTGCCAGCAGTGGAACAGGGTACGGGACTGGGTACGAGCAGTACTTC.

This clonotype appeared many times. The chain combines TRBV5-6 with TRBJ1-1; D is uncertain. CDR1 SGHDT and CDR2 YYEEEE come from the germline V gene. Trimming removed 2 bases at V and 8 bases at J, with 13 bases between. The CDR3 totals 13 residues. The CDR3 DNA sequence: TGTGCCAGCAGCTTCCTTGGGAGCCGAGAAGCTTTCTTT. Translation gives CASSFLGSREAFF.

The chain joins TRBV6-2 or TRBV6-3 to TRBJ2-1; the match to TRBD2 covers 10 bases. V dropped 2 bases and J dropped 8; count of bases not matched to a gene: 9. CDR3 length equals 16 residues. Per germline, CDR1 MNHEY and CDR2 SVGEGT. The CDR3: CASSYPPSGGWDEQFF. The CDR3 DNA sequence: TGTGCCAGCAGTTACCCCCCTAGCGGGGGTTGGGATGAGCAGTTCTTC.

This clonotype has at least ten counts. This chain uses TRBV28 with TRBJ1-1, with unresolved D. Per germline, CDR1 MDHEN and CDR2 SYDVKM. This CDR3 region has 15 residues. V lost 1 base to trimming and J lost 5 bases, with 14 bases between them. This chain's CDR3 is CASSLSGPGWTEAFF. The CDR3 DNA is TGTGCCAGCAGTTTATCGGGCCCGGGCTGGACTGAAGCTTTCTTT.

The chain employs TRBV5-4 and TRBJ1-4; TRBD1 aligns across 7 bases. From germline, CDR1 is SGHNT and CDR2 YYREEE (reference sequence). The ends lost 4 bases at V and 8 bases at J; junction bases unmatched: 14. There are 16 residues in the CDR3. The CDR3 nucleotides are TGTGCCAGCAGCCCTGACCCGGACAGGAGGGCAGAAAAACTGTTTTTT. Encoded protein: CASSPDPDRRAEKLFF.

In this sample, this clonotype turned up a few times. V and J are TRBV5-1 and TRBJ2-3; perhaps TRBD2 as D (7 bases). This CDR3 comprises 15 residues. Per germline, CDR1 SGHRS and CDR2 YFSETQ. V lost 5 bases and J 0 bases, leaving 13 bases between the germline ends. CDR3 loop: CASREGGASTDTQYF. The DNA for the CDR3 is TGCGCCAGCAGAGAGGGGGGGGCTAGCACAGATACGCAGTATTTT.